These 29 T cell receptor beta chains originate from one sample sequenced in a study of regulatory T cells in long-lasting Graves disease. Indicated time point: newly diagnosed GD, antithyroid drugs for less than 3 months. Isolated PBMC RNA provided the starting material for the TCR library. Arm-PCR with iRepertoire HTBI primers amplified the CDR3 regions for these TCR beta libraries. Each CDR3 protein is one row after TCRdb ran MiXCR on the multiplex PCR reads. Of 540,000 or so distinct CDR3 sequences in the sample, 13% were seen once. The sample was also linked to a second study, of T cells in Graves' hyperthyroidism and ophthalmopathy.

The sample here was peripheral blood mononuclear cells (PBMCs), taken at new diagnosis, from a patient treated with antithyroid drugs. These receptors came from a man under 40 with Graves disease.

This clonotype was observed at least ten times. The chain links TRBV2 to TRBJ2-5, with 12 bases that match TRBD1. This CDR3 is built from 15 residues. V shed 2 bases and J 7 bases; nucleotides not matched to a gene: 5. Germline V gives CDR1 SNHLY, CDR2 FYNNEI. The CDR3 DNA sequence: TGTGCCAGCAGTGAATCGGGACAGGGGGCAGGGACCCAGTACTTC. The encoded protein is CASSESGQGAGTQYF.

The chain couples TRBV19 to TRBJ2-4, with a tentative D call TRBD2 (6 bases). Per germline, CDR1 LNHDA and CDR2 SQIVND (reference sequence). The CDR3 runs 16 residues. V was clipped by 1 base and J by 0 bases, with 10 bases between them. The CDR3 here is CASSIGGLLAKNIQYF. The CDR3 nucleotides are TGTGCCAGTAGTATAGGGGGACTGCTAGCCAAAAACATTCAGTACTTC.

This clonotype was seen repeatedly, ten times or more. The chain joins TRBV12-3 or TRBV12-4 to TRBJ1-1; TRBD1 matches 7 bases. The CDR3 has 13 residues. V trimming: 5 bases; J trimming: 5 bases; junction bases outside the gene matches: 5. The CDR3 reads CASSDQGGTEAFF. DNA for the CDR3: TGTGCCAGCAGTGATCAGGGGGGGACTGAAGCTTTCTTT.

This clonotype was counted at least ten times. In nucleotides, the CDR3 is TGTGCCAGCACATCCTTCTCCTATAATTCACCCCTCCACTTT. This sequence encodes CASTSFSYNSPLHF. The V call is TRBV27, the J call TRBJ1-6; D is uncertain. Germline V gene lookup returns CDR1 MNHEY and CDR2 SMNVEV (reference sequence). The CDR3 is 14 amino acids. With 7 bases removed from V and 0 bases from J, the gap between germline ends came to 7 bases.

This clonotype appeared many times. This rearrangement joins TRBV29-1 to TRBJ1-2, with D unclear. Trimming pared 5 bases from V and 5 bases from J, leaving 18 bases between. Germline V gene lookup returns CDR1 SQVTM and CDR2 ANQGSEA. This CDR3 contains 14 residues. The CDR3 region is CSVPTMAGPYGYTF. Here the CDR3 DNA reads TGCAGCGTTCCGACCATGGCAGGACCTTATGGCTACACCTTC.

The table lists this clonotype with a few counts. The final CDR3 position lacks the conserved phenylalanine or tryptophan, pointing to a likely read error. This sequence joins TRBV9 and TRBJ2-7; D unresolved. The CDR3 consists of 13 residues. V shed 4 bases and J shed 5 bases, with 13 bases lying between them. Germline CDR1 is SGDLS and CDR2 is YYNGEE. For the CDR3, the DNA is TGTGCCAGCAGCCCCCGGACCTCTCACGAGCAGTACCTC. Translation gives CASSPRTSHEQYL.

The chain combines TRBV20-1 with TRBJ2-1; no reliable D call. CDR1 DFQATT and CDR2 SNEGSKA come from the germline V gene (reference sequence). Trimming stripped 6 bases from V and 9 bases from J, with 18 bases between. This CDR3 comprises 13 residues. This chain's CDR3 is CSASSDVVSEQFF. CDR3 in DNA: TGCAGTGCCTCCTCTGACGTGGTTAGTGAGCAGTTCTTC.

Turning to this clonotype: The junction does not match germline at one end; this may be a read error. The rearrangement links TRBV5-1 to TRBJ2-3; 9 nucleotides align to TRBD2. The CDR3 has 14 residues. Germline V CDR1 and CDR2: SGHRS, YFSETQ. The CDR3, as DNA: TGCGCCAGTAGTAGCGGGAGAAGTACAGATGCGCAGTATTTT. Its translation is CASSSGRSTDAQYF.

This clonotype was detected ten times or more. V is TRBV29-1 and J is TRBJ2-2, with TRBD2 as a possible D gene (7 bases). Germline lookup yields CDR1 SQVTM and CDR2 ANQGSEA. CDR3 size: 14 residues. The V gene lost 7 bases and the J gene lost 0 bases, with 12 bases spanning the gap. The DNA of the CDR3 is TGCAGCGCCGAAGGGGGGGCGAACACCGGGGAGCTGTTTTTT. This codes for CSAEGGANTGELFF.

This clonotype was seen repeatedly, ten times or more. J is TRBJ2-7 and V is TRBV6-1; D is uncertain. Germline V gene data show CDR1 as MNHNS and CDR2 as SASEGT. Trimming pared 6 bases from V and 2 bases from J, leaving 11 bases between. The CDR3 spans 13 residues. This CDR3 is CASSPDTAYEQYF. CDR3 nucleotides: TGTGCCAGCAGCCCCGACACCGCCTACGAGCAGTACTTC.

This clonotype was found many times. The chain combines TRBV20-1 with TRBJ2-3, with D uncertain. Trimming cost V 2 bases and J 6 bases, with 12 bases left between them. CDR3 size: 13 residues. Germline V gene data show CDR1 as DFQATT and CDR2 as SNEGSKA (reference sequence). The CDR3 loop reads CSARPPQGDTQYF. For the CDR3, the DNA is TGCAGTGCTAGACCCCCACAAGGGGATACGCAGTATTTT.

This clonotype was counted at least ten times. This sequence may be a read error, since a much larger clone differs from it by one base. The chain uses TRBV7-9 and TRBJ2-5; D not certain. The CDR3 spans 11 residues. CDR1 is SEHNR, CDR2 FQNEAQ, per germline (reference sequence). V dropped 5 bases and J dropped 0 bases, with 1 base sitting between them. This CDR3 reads CASSHQETQYF. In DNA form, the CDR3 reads TGTGCCAGCAGCCACCAAGAGACCCAGTACTTC.

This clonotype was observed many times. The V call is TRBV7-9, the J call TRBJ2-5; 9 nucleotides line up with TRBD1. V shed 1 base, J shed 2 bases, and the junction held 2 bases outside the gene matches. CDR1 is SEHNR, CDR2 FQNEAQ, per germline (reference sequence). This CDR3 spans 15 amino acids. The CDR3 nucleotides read TGTGCCAGCAGCTTAGGGGGACAGGGACAAGAGACCCAGTACTTC. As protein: CASSLGGQGQETQYF.

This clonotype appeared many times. CDR3 region: CASSLEAVPEKLFF. The DNA for the CDR3 is TGTGCCAGCAGCTTAGAGGCAGTACCTGAAAAACTGTTTTTT. V is TRBV5-6 and J is TRBJ1-4; D is ambiguous. The germline gives CDR1 SGHDT, CDR2 YYEEEE. The CDR3 has 14 residues. Trimming cost V 2 bases and J 7 bases, with 12 bases left between them.

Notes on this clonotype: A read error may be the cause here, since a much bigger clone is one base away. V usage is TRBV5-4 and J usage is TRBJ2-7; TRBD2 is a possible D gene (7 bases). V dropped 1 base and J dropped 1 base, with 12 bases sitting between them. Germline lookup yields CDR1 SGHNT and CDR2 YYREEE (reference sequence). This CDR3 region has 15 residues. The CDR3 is CASSLTQGGSYEQYF. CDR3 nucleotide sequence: TGTGCCAGCAGCTTGACACAGGGAGGGTCCTACGAGCAGTACTTC.

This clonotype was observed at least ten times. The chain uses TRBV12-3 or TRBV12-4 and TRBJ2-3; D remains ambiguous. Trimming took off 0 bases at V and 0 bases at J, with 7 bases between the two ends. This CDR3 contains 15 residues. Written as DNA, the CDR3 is TGTGCCAGCAGTTTAGCCAGACCGAGCACAGATACGCAGTATTTT. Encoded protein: CASSLARPSTDTQYF.

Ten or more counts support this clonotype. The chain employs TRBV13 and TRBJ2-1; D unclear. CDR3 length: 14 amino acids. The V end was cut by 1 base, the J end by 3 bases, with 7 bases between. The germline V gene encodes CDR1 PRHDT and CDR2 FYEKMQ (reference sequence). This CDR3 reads CASSLAPVYNEQFF. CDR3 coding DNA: TGTGCCAGCAGCTTAGCCCCCGTCTACAATGAGCAGTTCTTC.

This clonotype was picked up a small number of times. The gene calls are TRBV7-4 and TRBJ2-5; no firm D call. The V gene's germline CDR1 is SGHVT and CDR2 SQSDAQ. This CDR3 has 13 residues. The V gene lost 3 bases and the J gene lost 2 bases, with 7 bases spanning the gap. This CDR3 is CASSLCRQETQYF. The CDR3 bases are TGTGCCAGCAGCTTGTGCAGGCAAGAGACCCAGTACTTC.

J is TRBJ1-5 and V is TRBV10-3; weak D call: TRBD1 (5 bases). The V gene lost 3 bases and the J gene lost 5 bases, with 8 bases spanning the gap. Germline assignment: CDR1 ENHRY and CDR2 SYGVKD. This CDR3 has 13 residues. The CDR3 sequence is CAISDREDQPQHF. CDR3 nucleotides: TGTGCCATCAGTGACAGGGAGGATCAGCCCCAGCATTTT.

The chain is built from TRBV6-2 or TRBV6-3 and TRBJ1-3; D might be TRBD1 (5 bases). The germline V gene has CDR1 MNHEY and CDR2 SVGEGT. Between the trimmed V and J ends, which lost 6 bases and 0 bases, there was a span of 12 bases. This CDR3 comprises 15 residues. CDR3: CASSYGQDSGNTIYF. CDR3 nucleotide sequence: TGTGCCAGCAGCTATGGACAAGACTCTGGAAACACCATATATTTT.

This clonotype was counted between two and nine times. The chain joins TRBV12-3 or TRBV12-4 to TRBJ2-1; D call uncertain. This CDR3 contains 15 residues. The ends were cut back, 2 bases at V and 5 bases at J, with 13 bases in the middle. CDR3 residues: CASSLFGLYNNEQFF. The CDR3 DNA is TGTGCCAGCAGTTTATTCGGATTGTACAACAATGAGCAGTTCTTC.

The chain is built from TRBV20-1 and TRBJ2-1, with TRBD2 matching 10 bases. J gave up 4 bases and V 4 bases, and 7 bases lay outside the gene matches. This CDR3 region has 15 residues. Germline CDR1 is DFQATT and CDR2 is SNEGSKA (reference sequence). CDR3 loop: CSATIAGGNYNEQFF. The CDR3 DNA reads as TGCAGTGCTACCATAGCGGGAGGTAATTACAATGAGCAGTTCTTC.

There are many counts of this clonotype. The CDR3 sequence is CSARDYGKGSYNEQFF. The CDR3 DNA is TGCAGTGCTAGAGATTATGGGAAGGGGTCCTACAATGAGCAGTTCTTC. The chain links TRBV20-1 to TRBJ2-1; TRBD1 is a possible D gene (5 bases). The CDR3 is 16 amino acids. With 0 bases removed from V and 1 base from J, the gap between germline ends came to 13 bases. Germline CDR1 and CDR2: DFQATT and SNEGSKA (reference sequence).

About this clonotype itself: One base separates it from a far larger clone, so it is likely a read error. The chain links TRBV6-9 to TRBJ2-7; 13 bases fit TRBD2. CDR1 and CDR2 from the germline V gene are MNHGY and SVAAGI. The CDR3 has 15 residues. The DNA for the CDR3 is TGTGCCGGCAGTTCCGGACTAGCGGGAGCCTACGAGCAGTACTTC. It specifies CAGSSGLAGAYEQYF.

The CDR3 nucleotides are TGTGCCATCACCCCAGAGTTCAATCAGCCCCAGCATTTT. This translates into CAITPEFNQPQHF. V and J are TRBV10-3 and TRBJ1-5, with unresolved D. The germline V gene has CDR1 ENHRY and CDR2 SYGVKD. The CDR3 has 13 residues. V lost 7 bases to trimming and J lost 3 bases, with 10 bases between them.

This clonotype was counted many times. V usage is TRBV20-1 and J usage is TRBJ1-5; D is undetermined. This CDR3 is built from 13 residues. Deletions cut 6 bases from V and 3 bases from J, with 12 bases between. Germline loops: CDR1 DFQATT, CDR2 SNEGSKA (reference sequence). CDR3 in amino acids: CSAEAGLNQPQHF. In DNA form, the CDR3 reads TGCAGTGCCGAGGCAGGTCTCAATCAGCCCCAGCATTTT.

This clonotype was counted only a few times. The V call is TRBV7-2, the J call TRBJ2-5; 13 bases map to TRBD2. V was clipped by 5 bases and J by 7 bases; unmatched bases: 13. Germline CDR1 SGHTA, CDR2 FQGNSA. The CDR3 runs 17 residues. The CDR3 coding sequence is TGTGCCAGCAGCCCTAGCGGACTAGCGGGAGCCCACAGGACCCAGTACTTC. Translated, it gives CASSPSGLAGAHRTQYF.

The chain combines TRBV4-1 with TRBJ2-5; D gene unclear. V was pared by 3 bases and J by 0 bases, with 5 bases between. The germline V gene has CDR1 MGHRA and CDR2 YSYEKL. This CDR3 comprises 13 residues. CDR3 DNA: TGCGCCAGCAGCCAGAGCGACCAAGAGACCCAGTACTTC. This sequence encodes CASSQSDQETQYF.

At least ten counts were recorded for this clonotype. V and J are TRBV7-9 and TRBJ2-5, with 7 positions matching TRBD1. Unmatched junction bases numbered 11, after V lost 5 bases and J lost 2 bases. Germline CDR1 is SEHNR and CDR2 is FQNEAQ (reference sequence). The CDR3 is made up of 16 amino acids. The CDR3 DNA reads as TGTGCCAGCAGCCCGGGGACAGTCAAGGTTCAAGAGACCCAGTACTTC. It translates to CASSPGTVKVQETQYF.